This T cell receptor beta chain stems from a study of T cells in Graves' hyperthyroidism and ophthalmopathy. Using RNA transcripts as the source, TCR beta CDR3 regions were amplified. First-round RT-PCR of the TCR CDR3 relied on the HTBI primer set. TCRdb used MiXCR to reprocess the multiplex PCR reads, holding one entry per CDR3 protein. The repertoire holds roughly 700,000 distinct CDR3 sequences, with around 15% as singletons. This CDR3 has 13 residues. Trimming cost V 5 bases and J 1 base, with 7 bases left between them. Each patient was aged 18 to 65 and had newly diagnosed hyperthyroidism of under 2 months' duration. Not enrolled were patients with uncontrolled infection, other autoimmune disease, pregnancy or lactation.

The sequenced sample consisted of blood. This chain uses TRBV12-3 or TRBV12-4 with TRBJ2-3; D gene uncertain. The receptor was derived from a woman between 18 and 29 years old with Graves' hyperthyroidism. DNA of the CDR3: TGTGCCAGCAGTGAGACCCGCACAGATACGCAGTATTTT. Amino acid sequence: CASSETRTDTQYF.